These 20 T cell receptor beta chains originate from one sample sequenced in a study of PD-1 blockade in classical Hodgkin lymphoma. Clones were sequenced by immunoSEQ multiplex PCR, and TCRdb holds only the in-frame ones, with some missing. The sample yields roughly 8,200 clones, roughly nine tenths seen once. Specified time point: cycle 4 day 1 (C4D1), after six to seven weeks of nivolumab. There was relapse after autologous stem cell transplantation in every patient, and there was variation in brentuximab vedotin exposure. This material consisted of peripheral blood mononuclear cells (PBMCs), taken before the fourth cycle of nivolumab. These TCRs come from a human donor with classical Hodgkin lymphoma.

The rearrangement links TRBV15 to TRBJ2-5, with D possibly being TRBD2 (7 bases). In germline, CDR1 is LNHNV, CDR2 YYDKDF (reference sequence). The CDR3 sequence is 15 residues long. V was clipped by 5 bases and J by 5 bases, with 18 bases between them. Written as DNA, the CDR3 is TGTGCCACCAGCCCCGGGACACGGGGAGGGGAGACCCAGTACTTC. This codes for CATSPGTRGGETQYF.

The J gene is TRBJ2-7, the V gene TRBV4-2, with TRBD2 matching over 10 bases. CDR3 length equals 14 residues. V was clipped by 3 bases and J by 2 bases; unmatched bases: 1. CDR1 is LGHNA and CDR2 is YNFKEQ in the germline V gene. The CDR3 reads CASSQLAGAYEQYF. The CDR3 nucleotides read TGTGCCAGCAGCCAGCTAGCGGGAGCCTACGAGCAGTACTTC.

This clone has only one observation. The genes are TRBV7-6 and TRBJ2-3; 9 positions agree with TRBD1. The V gene end was trimmed by 6 bases and the J gene end by 4 bases; junction bases not matched to a gene: 8. Germline values: CDR1 SGHVS, CDR2 FNYEAQ. The CDR3 totals 15 residues. The CDR3 spells CASSNWTGAADTQYF. The CDR3, as DNA: TGTGCCAGCAGTAATTGGACAGGGGCAGCAGATACGCAGTATTTT.

DNA of the CDR3: TGTGCCAGCAGCTTCCGGGACCCCGGGAACACTGAAGCTTTCTTT. Translating gives CASSFRDPGNTEAFF. V is TRBV5-6 and J is TRBJ1-1; weak D call: TRBD1 (5 bases). This CDR3 has 15 amino acids. Deletions cut 2 bases from V and 1 base from J, with 12 bases between. Germline V gives CDR1 SGHDT, CDR2 YYEEEE.

The V gene is TRBV15, the J gene TRBJ2-3; D possibly corresponds to TRBD1 (6 bases). The ends were cut back, 0 bases at V and 2 bases at J, with 9 bases in the middle. Germline V CDR1 and CDR2: LNHNV, YYDKDF (reference sequence). The CDR3 covers 15 residues. CDR3 in amino acids: CATSREGADTDTQYF. For the CDR3, the DNA is TGTGCCACCAGCAGAGAGGGGGCAGACACAGATACGCAGTATTTT.

This clone was seen a single time. The gene calls are TRBV19 and TRBJ1-3, with D possibly TRBD1 on 5 matching bases. V was trimmed by 8 bases and J by 4 bases, leaving 9 bases between them. The CDR3 covers 12 residues. The germline CDR1 and CDR2 sequences are LNHDA and SQIVND (reference sequence). The CDR3 DNA is TGTGCCAGTTGGGACTTGGGAAACACCATATATTTT. It is translated as CASWDLGNTIYF.

In its sample, this clone was seen once. The chain combines TRBV10-1 with TRBJ1-5; TRBD1 is a possible D gene (5 bases). V was cut by 7 bases and J by 4 bases, with 17 bases left in between. Germline CDR1 WNHNN, CDR2 SYGVQD (reference sequence). The CDR3 spans 15 residues. The CDR3 coding sequence is TGCGCCAGCAAACCGGGACCCCGTAGAAATCAGCCCCAGCATTTT. Its protein is CASKPGPRRNQPQHF.

The chain is built from TRBV5-1 and TRBJ1-2, with a tentative D call TRBD1 (5 bases). Germline V lookup: CDR1 SGHRS, CDR2 YFSETQ. This CDR3 spans 14 amino acids. V was shortened by 4 bases and J by 7 bases, with 17 bases between the two germline ends. The CDR3 loop is CASSPEAGTRGYTF. The CDR3 bases are TGCGCCAGCAGCCCCGAAGCGGGGACGCGTGGCTACACCTTC.

The chain couples TRBV28 to TRBJ2-5; 13 positions agree with TRBD2. From germline, CDR1 is MDHEN and CDR2 SYDVKM. V was clipped by 3 bases and J by 5 bases; unmatched bases: 3. This CDR3 contains 15 residues. The CDR3 DNA reads as TGTGCCAGCAGTTTTCGGACTAGCGGGAGTGAGACCCAGTACTTC. Its protein is CASSFRTSGSETQYF.

In its sample, this clone was seen a few times. This sequence joins TRBV7-2 and TRBJ2-1, with 7 bases lining up with TRBD1. CDR1 is SGHTA and CDR2 is FQGNSA in the germline V gene. The ends lost 1 base at V and 2 bases at J; junction bases unmatched: 2. This CDR3 has 15 residues. The CDR3: CASSLGTGPYNEQFF. CDR3 in DNA: TGTGCCAGCAGCTTAGGGACAGGCCCCTACAATGAGCAGTTCTTC.

The chain recombines TRBV21-1 with TRBJ2-1. TRBV21-1 is shown as a pseudogene. The length of the CDR3 is 11 residues. The CDR3 spells CASSKCCEQFF. The CDR3 nucleotides are TGTGCCAGCAGCAAATGTTGTGAGCAGTTCTTC.

The gene calls are TRBV5-1 and TRBJ2-7; no reliable D call. Germline V gene sequence: CDR1 SGHRS, CDR2 YFSETQ. V lost 4 bases and J 3 bases, leaving 11 bases between the germline ends. The CDR3 consists of 13 residues. CDR3 sequence: CASSNPTIYEQYF. The CDR3 bases are TGCGCCAGCAGCAACCCGACCATCTACGAGCAGTACTTC.

The gene calls are TRBV10-3 and TRBJ2-7; the match to TRBD1 covers 8 bases. CDR1 is ENHRY and CDR2 is SYGVKD in the germline V gene. V was clipped by 3 bases and J by 6 bases; unmatched bases: 7. This CDR3 spans 14 amino acids. The CDR3 DNA reads TGTGCCATCAGTGACGGGACAGGAGTATCCGAGCAGTACTTC. Translated: CAISDGTGVSEQYF.

J is TRBJ2-5 and V is TRBV5-4; D is possibly TRBD2 (5 bases). Germline assignment: CDR1 SGHNT and CDR2 YYREEE (reference sequence). There are 16 residues in the CDR3. V was pared by 4 bases and J by 2 bases, with 18 bases between. The CDR3 is CASSQGPLGGQETQYF. The CDR3 coding sequence is TGTGCCAGCAGCCAAGGGCCACTTGGAGGACAAGAGACCCAGTACTTC.

J is TRBJ2-2 and V is TRBV5-4, with a tentative D call TRBD1 (6 bases). V lost 0 bases and J 7 bases, leaving 10 bases between the germline ends. The CDR3 is made up of 14 amino acids. CDR1 and CDR2 from the germline V gene are SGHNT and YYREEE (reference sequence). CDR3 protein: CASSLAGQNGELFF. As DNA, the CDR3 is TGTGCCAGCAGCTTGGCCGGACAGAACGGGGAGCTGTTTTTT.

The gene calls are TRBV2 and TRBJ2-7, with 12 bases aligning to TRBD2. The CDR3 has 14 amino acids. CDR1 and CDR2 (germline): SNHLY, FYNNEI. V gave up 6 bases and J gave up 7 bases; unmatched junction bases: 7. The CDR3 sequence: CASRRLAGVEEQYF. CDR3 DNA sequence: TGTGCCAGCAGACGACTAGCGGGAGTTGAAGAGCAGTACTTC.

V usage is TRBV14 and J usage is TRBJ2-2, with unresolved D. Germline V lookup: CDR1 SGHDN, CDR2 FVKESK. This CDR3 spans 13 amino acids. Trimming pared 0 bases from V and 5 bases from J, leaving 4 bases between. CDR3 bases: TGTGCCAGCAGCCAAGATCGGACCGGGGAGCTGTTTTTT. It codes for CASSQDRTGELFF. Together with reference TRBV14 and TRBJ2-2, the CDR3 gives the full variable domain: EAGVTQFPSHSVIEKGQTVTLRCDPISGHDNLYWYRRVMGKEIKFLLHFVKESKQDESGMPNNRFLAERTGGTYSTLKVQPAELEDSGVYFCASSQDRTGELFFGEGSRLTVL.

The V gene is TRBV18, the J gene TRBJ1-3, with 11 nucleotides matching TRBD1. Germline V lookup: CDR1 KGHSH, CDR2 LQKENI. The J segment lost 1 base and the V segment lost 5 bases, leaving 7 bases of the junction unmatched. The CDR3 has 17 amino acids. CDR3 region: CASSGPGQGESGNTIYF. CDR3 DNA sequence: TGTGCCAGCTCAGGACCGGGACAGGGGGAATCTGGAAACACCATATATTTT.

J is TRBJ1-6 and V is TRBV11-2, with 9 bases matching TRBD1. This CDR3 contains 17 residues. In germline, CDR1 is SGHAT, CDR2 FQNNGV. The trim removed 6 bases at V and 7 bases at J, leaving 13 bases unmatched. In DNA, the CDR3 is TGTGCCAGCAGGTCACCGGGACAGGGACGTGGCAATTCACCCCTCCACTTT. Its protein is CASRSPGQGRGNSPLHF.

The chain recombines TRBV11-2 with TRBJ1-4; D is ambiguous. V dropped 1 base and J dropped 3 bases, with 12 bases sitting between them. From germline, CDR1 is SGHAT and CDR2 FQNNGV. CDR3 size: 16 residues. CDR3 DNA sequence: TGTGCCAGCAGCTTAGTAGTTGGACCCGCTAATGAAAAACTGTTTTTT. Its translation: CASSLVVGPANEKLFF. Variable domain in full (rest from reference TRBV11-2 and TRBJ1-4): EAGVAQSPRYKIIEKRQSVAFWCNPISGHATLYWYQQILGQGPKLLIQFQNNGVVDDSQLPKDRFSAERLKGVDSTLKIQPAKLEDSAVYLCASSLVVGPANEKLFFGSGTQLSVL.